Listed below are T cell receptor beta chains from one sample, sequenced in a study of cytomegalovirus exposure and HLA in healthy donors. Produced via immunoSEQ multiplex PCR; TCRdb's table is partial and in-frame only. Counted here are 200,000 or so clones, 82% occurring once; the ten biggest clones make up over 5%. What was sequenced was PBMCs. Receptors were obtained from a woman between 50 and 59 years old in good health and CMV-seropositive. CDR3s include the opening cysteine and the closing phenylalanine or tryptophan. A D gene is named only where the DNA matches it firmly. The size field is filled for only some rows; it gives once, few, many or a size class.

v_gene: TRBV11-3; j_gene: TRBJ2-7; d_gene: NA; abundance: NA; CDR3nt: TGTGCCAGCAGCTTAGATAGCGGATACGAGCAGTACTTC; CDR3aa: CASSLDSGYEQYF
v_gene: TRBV28; j_gene: TRBJ2-5; d_gene: TRBD1; abundance: NA; CDR3nt: TGTGCCAGCAGCTCCGGACAGGCTGAGACCCAGTACTTC; CDR3aa: CASSSGQAETQYF
v_gene: TRBV6-1; j_gene: TRBJ1-3; d_gene: NA; abundance: NA; CDR3nt: TGTGCCAGCAGTGAAGGGGCAACTGGAAACACCATATATTTT; CDR3aa: CASSEGATGNTIYF
v_gene: TRBV13; j_gene: TRBJ2-2; d_gene: NA; abundance: NA; CDR3nt: TGTGCCAGCAGCCCCGGTAAGAACACCGGGGAGCTGTTTTTT; CDR3aa: CASSPGKNTGELFF
v_gene: TRBV7-8; j_gene: TRBJ2-5; d_gene: NA; abundance: NA; CDR3nt: TGTGCCAGCAGCTTATCCCCGGGGGAGACCCAGTACTTC; CDR3aa: CASSLSPGETQYF
v_gene: TRBV19; j_gene: TRBJ1-1; d_gene: TRBD1; abundance: NA; CDR3nt: TGTGCCAGTAGTAGGGACAGGGGAAAAACTGAAGCTTTCTTT; CDR3aa: CASSRDRGKTEAFF
v_gene: TRBV9; j_gene: TRBJ2-3; d_gene: NA; abundance: once; CDR3nt: TGTGCCAGCAGCCCCTACGGGCGGGGATTCACAGATACGCAGTATTTT; CDR3aa: CASSPYGRGFTDTQYF
v_gene: TRBV4-1; j_gene: TRBJ2-2; d_gene: NA; abundance: NA; CDR3nt: TGCGCCAGCAGCCAAGATCTTCTCCCGAACACCGGGGAGCTGTTTTTT; CDR3aa: CASSQDLLPNTGELFF
v_gene: TRBV18; j_gene: TRBJ1-2; d_gene: TRBD1; abundance: NA; CDR3nt: TGTGCCAGCTCACCACGTCCCGGGACAGCGGAGGGCTACACCTTC; CDR3aa: CASSPRPGTAEGYTF
v_gene: TRBV28; j_gene: TRBJ2-2; d_gene: NA; abundance: NA; CDR3nt: TGTGCCAGCAGCCTAGTGGGGGGATACACCGGGGAGCTGTTTTTT; CDR3aa: CASSLVGGYTGELFF
v_gene: TRBV5-8; j_gene: TRBJ2-3; d_gene: NA; abundance: NA; CDR3nt: TGTGCCAGCAGCTTGGCAGGTCCAGGCGCAGATACGCAGTATTTT; CDR3aa: CASSLAGPGADTQYF
v_gene: TRBV5-4; j_gene: TRBJ2-2; d_gene: TRBD2; abundance: NA; CDR3nt: TGTGCCAGCAGCAGCCAACCCGGGGGGGGCACCGGGGAGCTGTTTTTT; CDR3aa: CASSSQPGGGTGELFF
v_gene: TRBV19; j_gene: TRBJ2-3; d_gene: NA; abundance: NA; CDR3nt: TGTGCCAGTAGTATAGATCTCGAGGTTAAGACGCAGTATTTT; CDR3aa: CASSIDLEVKTQYF
v_gene: TRBV6-1; j_gene: TRBJ1-4; d_gene: NA; abundance: NA; CDR3nt: TGTGCCAGCAGACCCACACAGGGCGGGAATGAAAAACTGTTTTTT; CDR3aa: CASRPTQGGNEKLFF
v_gene: TRBV28; j_gene: TRBJ1-5; d_gene: NA; abundance: once; CDR3nt: TGTGCCAGCAGTTTAGGGAGCGGGGGATCGCTGGGTCAGCCCCAGCATTTT; CDR3aa: CASSLGSGGSLGQPQHF
v_gene: TRBV7-2; j_gene: TRBJ2-5; d_gene: NA; abundance: once; CDR3nt: TGTGCCAGCAGCTTAGTTCAATACATGTTGGAGACCCAGTACTTC; CDR3aa: CASSLVQYMLETQYF
v_gene: TRBV19; j_gene: TRBJ2-2; d_gene: TRBD2; abundance: NA; CDR3nt: TGTGCCAGTAGTATTGCGGGAGGTACCGGGGAGCTGTTTTTT; CDR3aa: CASSIAGGTGELFF
v_gene: TRBV29-1; j_gene: TRBJ1-3; d_gene: TRBD1; abundance: NA; CDR3nt: TGCAGTGTGTGGGACAGCTCTGGAAACACCATATATTTT; CDR3aa: CSVWDSSGNTIYF
v_gene: TRBV27; j_gene: TRBJ1-1; d_gene: NA; abundance: once; CDR3nt: TGTGCCAGCAGGGGGACACGTGGGGGCACTGAAGCTTTCTTT; CDR3aa: CASRGTRGGTEAFF
v_gene: TRBV7-9; j_gene: TRBJ2-7; d_gene: NA; abundance: NA; CDR3nt: TGTGCCAGCAGCTTAGAGAGAGGCGAGCAGTACTTC; CDR3aa: CASSLERGEQYF
v_gene: TRBV30; j_gene: TRBJ1-2; d_gene: NA; abundance: NA; CDR3nt: TGTGCCTGGAGTGGGGCAGGCCCTTATGGCTACACCTTC; CDR3aa: CAWSGAGPYGYTF
v_gene: TRBV5-1; j_gene: TRBJ2-3; d_gene: TRBD2; abundance: NA; CDR3nt: TGCGCCAGCAGCACGGGACTAGCGGGGTCCACAGATACGCAGTATTTT; CDR3aa: CASSTGLAGSTDTQYF
v_gene: TRBV7-2; j_gene: TRBJ2-7; d_gene: NA; abundance: NA; CDR3nt: TGTGCCAGCAGCTTAGGCAGGGGCTACGAGCAGTACTTC; CDR3aa: CASSLGRGYEQYF
v_gene: TRBV6-5; j_gene: TRBJ2-7; d_gene: TRBD2; abundance: NA; CDR3nt: TGTGCCAGCAGTTACTCTTCTAGCGGGATCCGCATCGAGCAGTACTTC; CDR3aa: CASSYSSSGIRIEQYF
v_gene: TRBV7-2; j_gene: TRBJ2-3; d_gene: NA; abundance: NA; CDR3nt: TGTGCCAGCAACCCCGGACTAACCGGCACAGATACGCAGTATTTT; CDR3aa: CASNPGLTGTDTQYF
v_gene: TRBV30; j_gene: TRBJ2-3; d_gene: TRBD2; abundance: few; CDR3nt: TGTGCCTGGGGTGGACTAGCGGGAGCCTCTACTAGCACAGATACGCAGTATTTT; CDR3aa: CAWGGLAGASTSTDTQYF
v_gene: TRBV7-8; j_gene: TRBJ1-2; d_gene: NA; abundance: NA; CDR3nt: TGTGCCAGCAGCTTAGGCAGTCTGTATGGCTACACCTTC; CDR3aa: CASSLGSLYGYTF
v_gene: TRBV14; j_gene: TRBJ2-1; d_gene: TRBD2; abundance: NA; CDR3nt: TGTGCCAGCAGCCAGACTAGCACGCAAATGGAGCAGTTCTTC; CDR3aa: CASSQTSTQMEQFF
v_gene: TRBV6-6; j_gene: TRBJ1-1; d_gene: NA; abundance: NA; CDR3nt: TGTGCCAGCAGTCGGACTGTCGAAGCTTTCTTT; CDR3aa: CASSRTVEAFF
v_gene: TRBV7-6; j_gene: TRBJ2-7; d_gene: TRBD1; abundance: NA; CDR3nt: TGTGCCAGCAGCTTACAGGCCTCTACGACAGGGGGCATCTCCTACGAGCAGTACTTC; CDR3aa: CASSLQASTTGGISYEQYF
v_gene: TRBV6-1; j_gene: TRBJ2-3; d_gene: NA; abundance: NA; CDR3nt: TGTGCCAGCAGTTTCAGGCCTCGGAGGGGAGATACGCAGTATTTT; CDR3aa: CASSFRPRRGDTQYF
v_gene: TRBV6-6; j_gene: TRBJ2-7; d_gene: TRBD1; abundance: NA; CDR3nt: TGTGCCAGCAGTTCCCTCAGGACAGGTAGCTCCTACGAGCAGTACTTC; CDR3aa: CASSSLRTGSSYEQYF
v_gene: TRBV6-5; j_gene: TRBJ1-4; d_gene: TRBD1; abundance: NA; CDR3nt: TGTGCCAGCAGGACAGGGGGCCCCACTAATGAAAAACTGTTTTTT; CDR3aa: CASRTGGPTNEKLFF